The 24 T cell receptor beta chains presented below share a single source sample, sequenced in a study of blood T cell repertoires in COVID-19. Assay used: immunoSEQ multiplex PCR; TCRdb lists only in-frame clones, some missing. The sample shows roughly 200,000 clones, about 88% of them seen only once. Sequencing used peripheral blood. All receptors come from a woman at least 80 years old with acute or convalescent COVID-19.

The genes are TRBV28 and TRBJ1-2; unclear D gene. The CDR3 has 13 residues. Germline CDR1 reads MDHEN; CDR2 reads SYDVKM. The ends were cut back, 5 bases at V and 8 bases at J, with 15 bases in the middle. The CDR3 sequence is CASSLLGGFGYTF. In DNA, the CDR3 is TGTGCCAGCAGTCTTCTTGGAGGGTTCGGCTACACCTTC.

This clone was counted a few times. The chain uses TRBV7-2 and TRBJ1-2; the D gene is possibly TRBD1 (6 bases). Trimming stripped 5 bases from V and 4 bases from J, with 11 bases between. From germline, CDR1 is SGHTA and CDR2 FQGNSA. The CDR3 totals 13 residues. This chain's CDR3 is CASSRTATYGYTF. The CDR3 coding sequence is TGTGCCAGCAGCCGGACAGCCACCTATGGCTACACCTTC.

The rearrangement uses TRBV19 and TRBJ1-1; D ambiguous. V gave up 10 bases and J gave up 5 bases, with 20 bases separating them. This CDR3 is 14 amino acids long. From germline, CDR1 is LNHDA and CDR2 SQIVND (reference sequence). The chain's CDR3 is CAIRRTEGNTEAFF. The CDR3 DNA is TGTGCCATCAGGAGGACGGAAGGGAATACTGAAGCTTTCTTT.

The rearrangement links TRBV5-8 to TRBJ1-2, with 11 bases aligning to TRBD1. Per germline, CDR1 SGHTS and CDR2 YDEGEE. Trimming took 1 base from V and 6 from J; bases not matched to a gene: 11. This CDR3 has 17 amino acids. The CDR3 spells CASSLNIGQGAANGYTF. For the CDR3, the DNA is TGTGCCAGCAGCTTGAATATAGGACAGGGGGCCGCGAATGGCTACACCTTC.

The rearrangement links TRBV12-3 or TRBV12-4 to TRBJ2-5; TRBD1 might be the D (5 bases). This CDR3 has 13 amino acids. The V end lost 5 bases, the J end lost 5 bases, and 12 bases lay between the germline ends. The CDR3 nucleotides read TGTGCCAGCAGTGCCCAGTCAGGGGAGACCCAGTACTTC. It is translated as CASSAQSGETQYF.

The chain couples TRBV4-2 to TRBJ1-6, with 7 nucleotides matching TRBD1. CDR1 and CDR2 from the germline V gene are LGHNA and YNFKEQ. Trimming removed 4 bases from V and 6 bases from J; junction bases left unmatched: 6. The CDR3 is 15 amino acids. The CDR3 coding sequence is TGTGCCAGCAGCCCTCCCGGGACAGTTAATTCACCCCTCCACTTT. Encoded protein: CASSPPGTVNSPLHF.

This chain links TRBV3-1 (or the pseudogene TRBV3-2) with TRBJ2-1; TRBD2 aligns across 10 bases. Looked up from germline, CDR1 is LGHDT and CDR2 is YNNKEL (reference sequence). The CDR3 consists of 16 residues. V lost 2 bases, J lost 7 bases, and 8 bases stayed unmatched. CDR3 amino acids: CASSQLSGTSDNEQFF. In nucleotides, the CDR3 is TGTGCCAGCAGCCAACTATCCGGGACTAGCGATAATGAGCAGTTCTTC.

V and J are TRBV18 and TRBJ1-1; 7 nucleotides agree with TRBD1. V lost 5 bases and J lost 5; bases outside the gene matches: 8. The germline gives CDR1 KGHSH, CDR2 LQKENI. The CDR3 is made up of 14 amino acids. CDR3 nucleotides: TGTGCCAGCTCATTCGACAGGGATGGGACTGAAGCTTTCTTT. As protein: CASSFDRDGTEAFF. The full variable domain, rest sourced from reference TRBV18 and TRBJ1-1, is NAGVMQNPRHLVRRRGQEARLRCSPMKGHSHVYWYRQLPEEGLKFMVYLQKENIIDESGMPKERFSAEFPKEGPSILRIQQVVRGDSAAYFCASSFDRDGTEAFFGQGTRLTVV.

The J gene is TRBJ1-3, the V gene TRBV9; 10 positions agree with TRBD1. The CDR3 length is 17 residues. V lost 1 base, J lost 0 bases, and 4 bases stayed unmatched. CDR1 is SGDLS and CDR2 is YYNGEE in the germline V gene. Here the CDR3 DNA reads TGTGCCAGCAGCGTATTTGGGACAGGGGTCTCTGGAAACACCATATATTTT. Protein product: CASSVFGTGVSGNTIYF.

The chain couples TRBV19 to TRBJ1-5, with 9 bases fitting TRBD1. Trimming cost V 4 bases and J 5 bases; bases outside gene matches: 0. The CDR3 totals 13 residues. Per the germline V gene, CDR1 is LNHDA and CDR2 is SQIVND (reference sequence). The CDR3 sequence is CASSRDRDQPQHF. For the CDR3, the DNA is TGTGCCAGTAGTAGGGACAGGGATCAGCCCCAGCATTTT.

This chain joins TRBV5-1 and TRBJ1-1; 7 bases are shared with TRBD1. V dropped 7 bases and J dropped 7; count of bases not matched to a gene: 4. CDR1 and CDR2 from the germline V gene are SGHRS and YFSETQ. CDR3 length equals 11 residues. The CDR3 nucleotides read TGCGCCAGCCGCAGGGGGGTTGAAGCTTTCTTT. Its translation: CASRRGVEAFF.

The chain carries TRBV18 and TRBJ2-2; D gene uncertain. Germline V gene data show CDR1 as KGHSH and CDR2 as LQKENI. CDR3 length equals 15 residues. V shed 1 base and J shed 4 bases, with 10 bases lying between them. The CDR3 region has the DNA TGTGCCAGCTCACCACTCGATTACACCACCGGGGAGCTGTTTTTT. This encodes CASSPLDYTTGELFF. The full variable domain, with the rest looked up from reference TRBV18 and TRBJ2-2, is NAGVMQNPRHLVRRRGQEARLRCSPMKGHSHVYWYRQLPEEGLKFMVYLQKENIIDESGMPKERFSAEFPKEGPSILRIQQVVRGDSAAYFCASSPLDYTTGELFFGEGSRLTVL.

The chain joins TRBV19 to TRBJ2-1; a weak D match, TRBD1 (6 bases). Trimming cost V 6 bases and J 0 bases, with 15 bases left between them. This CDR3 is 16 amino acids long. Per the germline V gene, CDR1 is LNHDA and CDR2 is SQIVND (reference sequence). In DNA form, the CDR3 reads TGTGCCAGTAGCCGCCTGGGGGCGGTCTCCTACAATGAGCAGTTCTTC. Protein product: CASSRLGAVSYNEQFF.

This rearrangement joins TRBV7-2 to TRBJ2-1; 9 positions agree with TRBD2. The J segment lost 0 bases and the V segment lost 6 bases, leaving 6 bases of the junction unmatched. Looked up from germline, CDR1 is SGHTA and CDR2 is FQGNSA. The CDR3 extends over 16 amino acids. The CDR3 protein is CASSWTSASSYNEQFF. The CDR3 region has the DNA TGTGCCAGCAGTTGGACTAGCGCGAGCTCCTACAATGAGCAGTTCTTC.

J is TRBJ2-3 and V is TRBV4-3, with a possible D match to TRBD1 (5 bases). This CDR3 is built from 16 residues. Germline V gene lookup returns CDR1 LGHNA and CDR2 YSLEER. V lost 0 bases and J lost 4, with 14 bases in between. CDR3 nucleotide sequence: TGCGCCAGCAGCCAAGAATGGCAGGGTGAGGCAGATACGCAGTATTTT. It translates to CASSQEWQGEADTQYF.

The rearrangement joins TRBV3-1 (or the pseudogene TRBV3-2) to TRBJ2-5; D perhaps matches TRBD2 (6 bases). Germline assignment: CDR1 LGHDT and CDR2 YNNKEL (reference sequence). Trimming removed 2 bases from V and 4 bases from J, with 17 bases in between. The CDR3 is made up of 16 amino acids. The CDR3: CASSQRQGLGTETQYF. The CDR3 coding sequence is TGTGCCAGCAGCCAACGGCAGGGACTGGGTACAGAGACCCAGTACTTC.

The chain links TRBV4-2 to TRBJ2-7, with TRBD1 matching over 7 bases. CDR1 LGHNA and CDR2 YNFKEQ come from the germline V gene. The CDR3 consists of 14 residues. V lost 1 base to trimming and J lost 3 bases; unmatched junction nucleotides: 3. CDR3 DNA: TGTGCCAGCAGCCAAGTCCAGGGGGACTACGAGCAGTACTTC. Protein sequence: CASSQVQGDYEQYF.

This clone was observed many times. V gene TRBV9 combines with J gene TRBJ1-2; no firm D call. The length of the CDR3 is 14 residues. The V gene lost 4 bases and the J gene lost 2 bases, with 12 bases spanning the gap. Germline assignment: CDR1 SGDLS and CDR2 YYNGEE. The CDR3 region is CASSPRVANYGYTF. The CDR3 region has the DNA TGTGCCAGCAGCCCCCGGGTAGCCAACTATGGCTACACCTTC.

CDR3 in DNA: TGCAGCGTTGAATTTGGGGACAGCTCCTACGAGCAGTACTTC. Amino acid sequence: CSVEFGDSSYEQYF. The chain joins TRBV29-1 to TRBJ2-7, with TRBD1 identical over 7 bases. The CDR3 length is 14 residues. The trim removed 2 bases at V and 0 bases at J, leaving 4 bases unmatched. Germline loops: CDR1 SQVTM, CDR2 ANQGSEA.

The chain has TRBV5-1 and TRBJ2-7, with 7 bases aligning to TRBD1. CDR1 is SGHRS and CDR2 is YFSETQ in the germline V gene. The CDR3 extends over 15 amino acids. J was trimmed by 2 bases and V by 0 bases; bases with no gene match: 5. CDR3: CASSLVQGRPYEQYF. The CDR3 DNA is TGCGCCAGCAGCTTGGTACAGGGGCGCCCCTACGAGCAGTACTTC. Variable domain in full (rest from reference TRBV5-1 and TRBJ2-7): KAGVTQTPRYLIKTRGQQVTLSCSPISGHRSVSWYQQTPGQGLQFLFEYFSETQRNKGNFPGRFSGRQFSNSRSEMNVSTLELGDSALYLCASSLVQGRPYEQYFGPGTRLTVT.

The rearrangement joins TRBV7-6 to TRBJ1-3; D not resolved. CDR1 is SGHVS and CDR2 is FNYEAQ in the germline V gene. V lost 2 bases and J 4 bases, leaving 15 bases between the germline ends. There are 16 residues in the CDR3. The CDR3 loop reads CASSLSLGGVGNTIYF. The DNA of the CDR3 is TGTGCCAGCAGCTTAAGTTTAGGCGGGGTCGGAAACACCATATATTTT. Using reference TRBV7-6 and TRBJ1-3 for the parts outside the CDR3, the full variable domain is GAGVSQSPRYKVTKRGQDVALRCDPISGHVSLYWYRQALGQGPEFLTYFNYEAQQDKSGLPNDRFSAERPEGSISTLTIQRTEQRDSAMYRCASSLSLGGVGNTIYFGEGSWLTVV.

The CDR3 reads CASRETSGQGGGYTF. CDR3 DNA sequence: TGTGCCAGCAGAGAAACATCGGGACAGGGCGGTGGCTACACCTTC. The genes are TRBV2 and TRBJ1-2; 9 nucleotides match TRBD1. Germline CDR1 SNHLY, CDR2 FYNNEI. The CDR3 has 15 amino acids. The trim removed 6 bases at V and 7 bases at J, leaving 12 bases unmatched.

This clone was seen just once. The chain joins TRBV7-9 to TRBJ2-5; 7 bases are shared with TRBD2. The CDR3 covers 18 residues. J lost 1 base, V lost 4 bases, and 15 bases had no gene match. The germline CDR1 and CDR2 sequences are SEHNR and FQNEAQ (reference sequence). The CDR3 DNA reads TGTGCCAGCAGCTCCAAACTACTGGGGCTAGCGGCCCAAGAGACCCAGTACTTC. Translation gives CASSSKLLGLAAQETQYF.

This clone was recorded only once. J is TRBJ1-6 and V is TRBV7-8; D ambiguous. The CDR3 has 15 residues. Germline CDR1 is SGHVS and CDR2 is FQNEAQ. Trimming stripped 1 base from V and 12 bases from J, with 16 bases between. CDR3 bases: TGTGCCAGCAGCTTAGATCTCCCGGCGGAGGGACCCCTCCACTTT. This encodes CASSLDLPAEGPLHF.